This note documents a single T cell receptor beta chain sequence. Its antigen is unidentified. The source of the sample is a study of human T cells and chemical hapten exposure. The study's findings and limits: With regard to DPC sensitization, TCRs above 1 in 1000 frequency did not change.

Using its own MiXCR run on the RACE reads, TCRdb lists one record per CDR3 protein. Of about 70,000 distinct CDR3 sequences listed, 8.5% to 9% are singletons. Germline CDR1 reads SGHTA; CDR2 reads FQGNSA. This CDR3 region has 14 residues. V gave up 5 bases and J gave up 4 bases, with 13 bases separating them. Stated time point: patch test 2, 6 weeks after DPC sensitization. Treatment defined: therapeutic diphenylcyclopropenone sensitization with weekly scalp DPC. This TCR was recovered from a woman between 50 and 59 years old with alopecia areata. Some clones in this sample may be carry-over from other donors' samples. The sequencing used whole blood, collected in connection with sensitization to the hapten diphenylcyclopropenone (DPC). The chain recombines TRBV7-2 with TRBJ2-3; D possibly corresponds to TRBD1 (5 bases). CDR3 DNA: TGTGCCAGCAGCCTTGGGGCCCACGCAGATACGCAGTATTTT. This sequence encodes CASSLGAHADTQYF.